These 12 T cell receptor beta chains were all obtained from the same sample, sequenced in a study of OX40 agonist ivuxolimab in advanced cancers. The library was produced with the immunoSEQ multiplex PCR assay. Drawn from immuneACCESS, this table holds only the in-frame rearrangements with V and J called that TCRdb kept. Clones are partly lost; checked studies trace under half to an unresolved V gene and leave the rest unexplained. Within this sample are tens of thousands of clones, with roughly 90% of them counted one time only. The ten largest clones add up to approximately 9.7% of the sample. Material: CD4+ or CD8+ T cells sorted from blood, obtained in a trial of the OX40 agonist ivuxolimab. The receptors derive from an adult with an advanced solid tumor such as melanoma, head and neck, liver or kidney cancer.

This rearrangement joins TRBV7-9 to TRBJ2-3; D is unresolved. Trimming took off 5 bases at V and 3 bases at J, with 9 bases between the two ends. This CDR3 is built from 13 residues. Germline V CDR1 and CDR2: SEHNR, FQNEAQ (reference sequence). CDR3 bases: TGTGCCAGCAGCCTAGGGCGGACAGATACGCAGTATTTT. Translation: CASSLGRTDTQYF.

The chain joins TRBV18 to TRBJ2-1; 8 bases line up with TRBD2. The CDR3 is made up of 13 amino acids. The ends lost 4 bases at V and 6 bases at J; junction bases unmatched: 2. Germline V gene lookup returns CDR1 KGHSH and CDR2 LQKENI. CDR3 DNA sequence: TGTGCCAGCTCACACGGGACTAGCAATGAGCAGTTCTTC. This codes for CASSHGTSNEQFF.

The V gene is TRBV7-9, the J gene TRBJ1-5; 9 nucleotides line up with TRBD1. V shed 5 bases and J 5 bases; nucleotides not matched to a gene: 4. The V gene's germline CDR1 is SEHNR and CDR2 FQNEAQ (reference sequence). The CDR3 runs to 14 residues. The CDR3 bases are TGTGCCAGCAGCGCAGGGACAGGGTATCAGCCCCAGCATTTT. Its translation: CASSAGTGYQPQHF.

V is TRBV5-1 and J is TRBJ1-1; D is possibly TRBD1 (6 bases). In germline, CDR1 is SGHRS, CDR2 YFSETQ. The V gene lost 4 bases and the J gene lost 4 bases, with 17 bases spanning the gap. The CDR3 length is 15 residues. This CDR3 is CASSLSGETATEAFF. CDR3 DNA sequence: TGCGCCAGCAGCCTTTCAGGGGAGACGGCCACTGAAGCTTTCTTT. The whole variable domain, remainder taken from reference TRBV5-1 and TRBJ1-1, is KAGVTQTPRYLIKTRGQQVTLSCSPISGHRSVSWYQQTPGQGLQFLFEYFSETQRNKGNFPGRFSGRQFSNSRSEMNVSTLELGDSALYLCASSLSGETATEAFFGQGTRLTVV.

The rearrangement links TRBV4-2 to TRBJ2-7; 11 nucleotides align to TRBD2. The CDR3 is 16 amino acids. The junction had 8 bases not matched to a gene; V was cut back by 4 bases and J by 3 bases. Germline CDR1 LGHNA, CDR2 YNFKEQ. DNA of the CDR3: TGTGCCAGCAGCCGACTCCTAGCGGGAGGCCACTACGAGCAGTACTTC. Residues: CASSRLLAGGHYEQYF.

The CDR3 nucleotides read TGTGCCAGCAGCCCCGGTAGAAGAGCAACTAATGAAAAACTGTTTTTT. It encodes CASSPGRRATNEKLFF. The chain links TRBV11-2 to TRBJ1-4; D remains ambiguous. Germline V CDR1 and CDR2: SGHAT, FQNNGV. The CDR3 has 16 amino acids. V lost 5 bases to trimming and J lost 0 bases, with 13 bases between them.

The chain joins TRBV4-1 to TRBJ1-2; D is ambiguous. Per germline, CDR1 MGHRA and CDR2 YSYEKL. Trimming stripped 1 base from V and 7 bases from J, with 13 bases between. The CDR3 consists of 14 residues. The CDR3 spells CASSQAHSTGGYTF. The CDR3 DNA follows: TGCGCCAGCAGCCAAGCTCATTCGACTGGTGGCTACACCTTC.

The chain recombines TRBV27 with TRBJ2-7; maybe TRBD2 (6 bases). Between the trimmed V and J ends, which lost 5 bases and 4 bases, there was a span of 12 bases. Per germline, CDR1 MNHEY and CDR2 SMNVEV (reference sequence). The CDR3 has 13 residues. As DNA, the CDR3 is TGTGCCAGCAGTCGACTGGGACTGTACGAGCAGTACTTC. Amino acids: CASSRLGLYEQYF.

The chain recombines TRBV29-1 with TRBJ2-3; D possibly matches TRBD1 or TRBD2 (5 bases each). The CDR3 spans 13 residues. In germline, CDR1 is SQVTM, CDR2 ANQGSEA. Trimming took 6 bases from V and 1 from J, leaving 11 bases between them. The CDR3 reads CSVDGTGTDTQYF. As DNA, the CDR3 is TGCAGCGTCGATGGGACGGGCACAGATACGCAGTATTTT.

This rearrangement joins TRBV2 to TRBJ1-4; D gene ambiguous. V lost 3 bases and J lost 3, with 14 bases in between. CDR3 size: 16 residues. Germline CDR1 SNHLY, CDR2 FYNNEI. CDR3 amino acids: CASSDAGGQANEKLFF. The CDR3 DNA reads TGTGCCAGCAGTGATGCGGGAGGTCAAGCTAATGAAAAACTGTTTTTT.

This clone was observed once. The V gene is TRBV18, the J gene TRBJ2-7, with 9 bases aligning to TRBD1. CDR3 length: 16 amino acids. CDR1 is KGHSH, CDR2 LQKENI, per germline. V dropped 0 bases and J dropped 6; count of bases not matched to a gene: 9. CDR3 residues: CASSPPNRDRESEQYF. The CDR3 DNA sequence: TGTGCCAGCTCACCACCGAACCGGGACAGGGAATCCGAGCAGTACTTC. Complete variable domain (other parts from reference TRBV18 and TRBJ2-7): NAGVMQNPRHLVRRRGQEARLRCSPMKGHSHVYWYRQLPEEGLKFMVYLQKENIIDESGMPKERFSAEFPKEGPSILRIQQVVRGDSAAYFCASSPPNRDRESEQYFGPGTRLTVT.

This chain joins TRBV30 and TRBJ1-1; TRBD1 might be the D (5 bases). The germline V gene has CDR1 GTSNPN and CDR2 SVGIG (reference sequence). V was clipped by 0 bases and J by 4 bases, with 9 bases between them. The CDR3 extends over 13 amino acids. Here the CDR3 reads CAWSVGDATEAFF. CDR3 nucleotides: TGTGCCTGGAGTGTAGGGGACGCCACTGAAGCTTTCTTT.